This TCR beta chain emerged from a study of CD8+ T cells in alopecia areata. This sample's treatment: oral pan-JAK inhibitor, 5-10 mg twice daily. Broader study findings: More clonal than normal scalp was lesional scalp, particularly alopecia totalis/universalis.

A note on this clone: Its antigen remains unknown.

cDNA prepared by RNA extraction and subsequent reverse transcription served as the template for sequencing. Clones were sequenced by immunoSEQ multiplex PCR, and TCRdb holds only the in-frame ones, with some missing. This sample yields roughly 210,000 clones, of which less than 50% are seen a single time; 2% to 3% belongs to the top ten. Material: CD4+ T cells sorted from blood, obtained around week 37, from a patient treated with tofacitinib. This receptor was identified in a human donor with alopecia areata.

As DNA, the CDR3 is TGTGCCAGCACCATCACGGGCAGGGATCGGCAGCCCCAGCATTTT. The encoded protein is CASTITGRDRQPQHF. The rearrangement uses TRBV6-1 and TRBJ1-5; a possible D gene is TRBD1 (5 bases). V lost 7 bases, J lost 7 bases, and 20 bases lay in between. CDR1 is MNHNS, CDR2 SASEGT, per germline. The CDR3 length is 15 residues.